Below are 25 T cell receptor beta chains sequenced from a single sample in a study of OX40 agonist ivuxolimab in advanced cancers. Sequenced by immunoSEQ multiplex PCR; TCRdb stores in-frame clones only, minus some. The sample includes more than 75,000 clones, more than 85% of them seen just once. This material consisted of CD4+ or CD8+ T cells sorted from blood, taken in a trial of the OX40 agonist ivuxolimab. These receptors came from an adult with an advanced solid tumor such as melanoma, head and neck, liver or kidney cancer.

The chain uses TRBV6-5 and TRBJ2-1, with 11 bases matching TRBD2. CDR3 length: 15 amino acids. V shed 5 bases, J shed 5 bases, and the junction held 5 bases outside the gene matches. The germline V gene has CDR1 MNHEY and CDR2 SVGAGI. CDR3 DNA: TGTGCCAGCAGTCTTACTAGCGGGAGAAACAATGAGCAGTTCTTC. Its translation is CASSLTSGRNNEQFF.

The chain is built from TRBV7-2 and TRBJ2-1; a weak D match, TRBD2 (6 bases). V lost 1 base to trimming and J lost 7 bases, with 14 bases between them. Germline CDR1 is SGHTA and CDR2 is FQGNSA. The CDR3 length is 15 residues. As DNA, the CDR3 is TGTGCCAGCAGCTTAGGCGGCTCCGGGGGTAATGAGCAGTTCTTC. It codes for CASSLGGSGGNEQFF.

The genes are TRBV6-1 and TRBJ1-2; no reliable D call. Germline loops: CDR1 MNHNS, CDR2 SASEGT. This CDR3 is 13 amino acids long. The ends were cut back, 7 bases at V and 5 bases at J, with 14 bases in the middle. DNA of the CDR3: TGTGCCAGCACCGTAGTTCCCGGATATGGCTACACCTTC. Its translation: CASTVVPGYGYTF.

This clone appeared a single time. The chain employs TRBV7-2 and TRBJ2-2; D uncertain. Trimming removed 3 bases at V and 0 bases at J, with 11 bases between. Per the germline V gene, CDR1 is SGHTA and CDR2 is FQGNSA. This CDR3 is built from 16 residues. CDR3 DNA sequence: TGTGCCAGCAGCTTCCGAGGACGGACGAACACCGGGGAGCTGTTTTTT. Translating it yields CASSFRGRTNTGELFF.

The rearrangement joins TRBV7-3 to TRBJ1-1; no definite D call. In germline, CDR1 is SGHTA, CDR2 FQGTGA. This CDR3 spans 15 amino acids. Between the trimmed V and J ends, which lost 1 base and 0 bases, there was a span of 9 bases. CDR3 bases: TGTGCCAGCAGCTTAAGTCCAGACATGAACACTGAAGCTTTCTTT. Translated: CASSLSPDMNTEAFF.

This chain links TRBV5-4 with TRBJ2-7, with 9 nucleotides matching TRBD2. The germline V gene has CDR1 SGHNT and CDR2 YYREEE (reference sequence). This CDR3 is 15 amino acids long. Germline trimming cut 4 bases from V and 0 bases from J; bases unmatched to any gene: 5. The CDR3 reads CASSLASGISYEQYF. The CDR3 DNA is TGTGCCAGCAGCCTGGCTAGCGGGATCTCCTACGAGCAGTACTTC.

CDR3 residues: CSVGSTPKSSYEQYF. CDR3 DNA sequence: TGCAGCGTTGGTTCTACCCCTAAGAGCTCCTACGAGCAGTACTTC. The genes are TRBV29-1 and TRBJ2-5; unclear D gene. The J call is doubtful: the DNA matches TRBJ2-7 better. The CDR3 has 15 residues. From germline, CDR1 is SQVTM and CDR2 ANQGSEA.

The chain couples TRBV5-8 to TRBJ1-5; 7 bases line up with TRBD1. Germline lookup yields CDR1 SGHTS and CDR2 YDEGEE. The CDR3 has 14 amino acids. Trimming cost V 3 bases and J 4 bases; bases outside gene matches: 4. The CDR3 bases are TGTGCCAGCAGCTATGGACAGGCTAATCAGCCCCAGCATTTT. This gives the protein CASSYGQANQPQHF.

This chain uses TRBV7-8 with TRBJ2-1; 8 bases align to TRBD2. Per the germline V gene, CDR1 is SGHVS and CDR2 is FQNEAQ. This CDR3 has 15 residues. The J segment lost 9 bases and the V segment lost 2 bases, leaving 9 bases of the junction unmatched. CDR3 protein: CASSLIAGFWSEQFF. The CDR3 nucleotides read TGTGCCAGCAGCTTAATAGCGGGATTTTGGAGTGAGCAGTTCTTC. Combining the CDR3 with reference TRBV7-8 and TRBJ2-1 gives the whole variable domain GAGVSQSPRYKVAKRGQDVALRCDPISGHVSLFWYQQALGQGPEFLTYFQNEAQLDKSGLPSDRFFAERPEGSVSTLKIQRTQQEDSAVYLCASSLIAGFWSEQFFGPGTRLTVL.

This clone has only a few counts. The genes are TRBV5-1 and TRBJ2-3, with D tentatively TRBD2 (6 bases). The germline gives CDR1 SGHRS, CDR2 YFSETQ. The CDR3 consists of 14 residues. Trimming stripped 3 bases from V and 5 bases from J, with 13 bases between. The CDR3 reads CASSWRLDQDTQYF. As DNA, the CDR3 is TGCGCCAGCAGCTGGAGACTAGATCAAGATACGCAGTATTTT.

V gene TRBV21-1 combines with J gene TRBJ2-7; the table's D call, TRBD2, was not checked against the DNA. TRBV21-1 is listed as a pseudogene. The CDR3 consists of 13 residues. Here the CDR3 reads CASCPEGTYEQYF. The CDR3 nucleotides are TGTGCCAGCTGTCCCGAGGGAACCTACGAGCAGTACTTC.

The chain links TRBV5-1 to TRBJ1-2, with D maybe TRBD1 (6 bases). The CDR3 length is 15 residues. Germline CDR1 is SGHRS and CDR2 is YFSETQ. The V and J ends lost 3 bases and 5 bases respectively, with 17 bases between them. CDR3 nucleotide sequence: TGCGCCAGCAGCTCACAGGGTGGTAGCTTGTATGGCTACACCTTC. Translation gives CASSSQGGSLYGYTF.

J is TRBJ2-1 and V is TRBV19; 7 bases agree with TRBD2. Germline values: CDR1 LNHDA, CDR2 SQIVND (reference sequence). The V and J ends lost 2 bases and 11 bases, in that order; junction bases with no gene match: 15. The CDR3 is 16 amino acids. The CDR3 spells CASSILAGGDYRKQFF. The CDR3 coding sequence is TGTGCCAGTAGTATATTAGCCGGAGGGGACTACCGCAAGCAGTTCTTC.

This chain links TRBV7-9 with TRBJ2-1, with 8 bases matching TRBD2. CDR1 and CDR2 from the germline V gene are SEHNR and FQNEAQ (reference sequence). The CDR3 sequence is 16 residues long. Trimming removed 5 bases from V and 12 bases from J; junction bases left unmatched: 18. The CDR3 sequence: CASSPPWGLTGGWQFF. Written as DNA, the CDR3 is TGTGCCAGCAGCCCCCCCTGGGGGTTAACGGGAGGGTGGCAGTTCTTC.

The chain combines TRBV6-5 with TRBJ2-7; D is perhaps TRBD1 (5 bases). The V end was cut by 6 bases, the J end by 2 bases, with 14 bases between. This CDR3 contains 14 residues. The germline gives CDR1 MNHEY, CDR2 SVGAGI. CDR3 coding DNA: TGTGCCAGCAGCGAACAGGCTTGGGCCTACGAGCAGTACTTC. It is translated as CASSEQAWAYEQYF.

The V gene is TRBV28, the J gene TRBJ2-7, with a weak D call TRBD1 (6 bases). CDR1 is MDHEN, CDR2 SYDVKM, per germline. Trimming took off 6 bases at V and 0 bases at J, with 15 bases between the two ends. This CDR3 has 15 residues. The chain's CDR3 is CASSAPGHPSYEQYF. For the CDR3, the DNA is TGTGCCAGCAGCGCTCCGGGACACCCCTCCTACGAGCAGTACTTC.

This clone was observed a single time. V is TRBV5-8 and J is TRBJ2-5, with TRBD1 matching over 10 bases. The CDR3 covers 14 residues. Germline loops: CDR1 SGHTS, CDR2 YDEGEE. After removal of 5 bases from V and 5 bases from J, the junction contained 6 bases not matched to a gene. The CDR3: CASRLTGGSETQYF. The CDR3 nucleotides are TGTGCCAGCAGACTGACAGGGGGCTCGGAGACCCAGTACTTC.

This clone was found a few times. The V and J genes are TRBV5-6 and TRBJ2-7; the D gene is possibly TRBD2 (5 bases). In germline, CDR1 is SGHDT, CDR2 YYEEEE. Between the trimmed V and J ends, which lost 2 bases and 10 bases, there was a span of 13 bases. CDR3 length: 12 residues. CDR3: CASSLVGAGQYV. DNA for the CDR3: TGTGCCAGCAGCTTAGTGGGAGCAGGACAGTACGTC.

The rearrangement joins TRBV7-2 to TRBJ2-1; TRBD1 is a possible D gene (5 bases). Trimming removed 2 bases from V and 8 bases from J, with 7 bases in between. Per the germline V gene, CDR1 is SGHTA and CDR2 is FQGNSA. This CDR3 has 12 amino acids. In nucleotides, the CDR3 is TGTGCCAGCAGCTTACTCAGGGATGAGCAGTTCTTC. Translation gives CASSLLRDEQFF.

This chain links TRBV7-9 with TRBJ2-2; 11 bases are a match to TRBD2. Germline V gene data show CDR1 as SEHNR and CDR2 as FQNEAQ (reference sequence). Trimming removed 5 bases from V and 9 bases from J; junction bases left unmatched: 11. The CDR3 is 16 amino acids. CDR3 DNA sequence: TGTGCCAGCAGCCCTGGTGGACTAGCGGGTAACAGGGAGCTGTTTTTT. Its protein product is CASSPGGLAGNRELFF.

This clone occurred many times. J is TRBJ1-2 and V is TRBV18; D perhaps matches TRBD1 (5 bases). The V end was cut by 2 bases, the J end by 4 bases, with 14 bases between. This CDR3 region has 15 residues. Germline CDR1 reads KGHSH; CDR2 reads LQKENI. The CDR3 reads CASSPAAGNSYGYTF. The CDR3 DNA sequence: TGTGCCAGCTCACCAGCAGCAGGGAATAGCTATGGCTACACCTTC.

The DNA for the CDR3 is TGTGCCAGCACTATTCAGGGAAACACTGAAGCTTTCTTT. Amino acids: CASTIQGNTEAFF. This sequence joins TRBV28 and TRBJ1-1; tentative D call: TRBD1 (5 bases). The germline V and J ends were trimmed by 7 bases and 2 bases, with 11 bases remaining between them. The CDR3 length is 13 residues. The germline V gene encodes CDR1 MDHEN and CDR2 SYDVKM.

The chain has TRBV5-1 and TRBJ1-6; D not resolved. This CDR3 contains 13 residues. Germline CDR1 is SGHRS and CDR2 is YFSETQ. V dropped 5 bases and J dropped 5 bases, with 8 bases sitting between them. The CDR3 DNA sequence: TGCGCCAGCAGGACGGATGATAATTCACCCCTCCACTTT. It encodes CASRTDDNSPLHF.

J is TRBJ2-3 and V is TRBV7-2; possibly TRBD2 for D (6 bases). V gave up 5 bases and J gave up 3 bases, with 18 bases separating them. Germline CDR1 and CDR2: SGHTA and FQGNSA. This CDR3 contains 16 residues. The CDR3 protein is CASSNVRGIGTDTQYF. The DNA for the CDR3 is TGTGCCAGCAGCAATGTCCGGGGGATTGGGACAGATACGCAGTATTTT.

J is TRBJ2-1 and V is TRBV4-1; D remains ambiguous. Germline assignment: CDR1 MGHRA and CDR2 YSYEKL. The V and J ends lost 2 bases and 6 bases respectively, with 14 bases between them. The CDR3 runs to 15 residues. CDR3 DNA: TGCGCCAGCAGCCAAAATCTCCTTCGCGGCAATGAGCAGTTCTTC. This sequence encodes CASSQNLLRGNEQFF.